Shown below are 13 T cell receptor beta chains from a single sample sequenced in a study of regulatory T cells in long-lasting Graves disease. Library construction for TCR beta used iRepertoire HTBI primers and Arm-PCR of CDR3 regions. MiXCR was run by TCRdb on the multiplex PCR reads, yielding one entry per CDR3 protein. The sample lists under 500,000 distinct CDR3 sequences; about a fifth were seen once. Time point of the sample: persistent/refractory GD, antithyroid drugs over 5 years with positive TRAb. Isolated PBMC RNA provided the starting material for the TCR library. Sequenced material: peripheral blood mononuclear cells (PBMCs), taken when the disease was refractory, from a patient treated with antithyroid drugs. The origin of the receptors is a female donor with Graves disease.

This clonotype was picked up a small number of times. The rearrangement joins TRBV6-2 or TRBV6-3 to TRBJ2-5; TRBD2 aligns across 11 bases. The V gene end was trimmed by 2 bases and the J gene end by 4 bases; junction bases not matched to a gene: 6. Germline CDR1 MNHEY, CDR2 SVGEGT. This CDR3 spans 16 amino acids. CDR3 sequence (DNA): TGTGCCAGCAGTTACCTTAGCGGGAGGGCCCCAGAGACCCAGTACTTC. It translates to CASSYLSGRAPETQYF.

This clonotype was counted many times. The rearrangement joins TRBV6-2 or TRBV6-3 to TRBJ2-4; D is unresolved. The V end was cut by 8 bases, the J end by 2 bases, with 13 bases between. This CDR3 comprises 14 residues. CDR1 is MNHEY, CDR2 SVGEGT, per germline. The CDR3 DNA is TGTGCCAGCGAACGCCCTGGCTCCAAAAACATTCAGTACTTC. Its protein product is CASERPGSKNIQYF.

This clonotype was seen many times. This chain uses TRBV27 with TRBJ2-7; 13 bases match TRBD2. V was pared by 3 bases and J by 6 bases, with 5 bases of the junction left unmatched. Germline CDR1 is MNHEY and CDR2 is SMNVEV (reference sequence). There are 15 residues in the CDR3. The CDR3 DNA reads as TGTGCCAGCAGTTTGGGGACTAGCGGGACTGGCGAGCAGTACTTC. Amino acid sequence: CASSLGTSGTGEQYF.

In its sample, this clonotype was seen a few times. The chain couples TRBV9 to TRBJ2-7; 11 bases fit TRBD2. V was pared by 0 bases and J by 6 bases, with 2 bases of the junction left unmatched. The CDR3 loop spans 14 amino acids. The germline CDR1 and CDR2 sequences are SGDLS and YYNGEE. CDR3: CASSVETSGIEQYF. In DNA, the CDR3 is TGTGCCAGCAGCGTAGAGACTAGCGGGATCGAGCAGTACTTC.

The chain employs TRBV4-1 and TRBJ1-1; D is unclear. Germline CDR1 and CDR2: MGHRA and YSYEKL. The CDR3 has 12 amino acids. The CDR3 sequence is CVTSGPDREAFF. In nucleotides, the CDR3 is TGCGTCACCTCGGGCCCCGATAGGGAAGCTTTCTTT.

In its sample, this clonotype was seen a few times. The chain employs TRBV29-1 and TRBJ2-2; 8 nucleotides match TRBD2. Losses at the gene ends were 7 bases for V and 1 base for J; bases not matched to a gene: 5. This CDR3 region has 14 residues. Germline CDR1 SQVTM, CDR2 ANQGSEA. The CDR3 DNA follows: TGCAGCGCCGCGGGGGGCGGGAACACCGGGGAGCTGTTTTTT. It specifies CSAAGGGNTGELFF.

There are a few counts of this clonotype. The chain recombines TRBV19 with TRBJ2-7; the D gene is possibly TRBD1 (6 bases). Per germline, CDR1 LNHDA and CDR2 SQIVND (reference sequence). The CDR3 is 13 residues long. The V gene lost 5 bases and the J gene lost 6 bases, with 14 bases spanning the gap. CDR3 sequence reads: CASSPAGAGEQYF. DNA of the CDR3: TGTGCCAGTAGTCCCGCAGGGGCGGGCGAGCAGTACTTC. Full variable domain (outside the CDR3, taken from reference TRBV19 and TRBJ2-7): DGGITQSPKYLFRKEGQNVTLSCEQNLNHDAMYWYRQDPGQGLRLIYYSQIVNDFQKGDIAEGYSVSREKKESFPLTVTSAQKNPTAFYLCASSPAGAGEQYFGPGTRLTVT.

Notes on this clonotype: Germline and junction disagree at one end, which may indicate a read error. The chain uses TRBV28 and TRBJ2-7; D gene unclear. Germline V gives CDR1 MDHEN, CDR2 SYDVKM. This CDR3 has 13 residues. DNA of the CDR3: TGTGCTAGCAGTTTACCGAAGCCTTACGAGCAGTACTTC. Translating it yields CASSLPKPYEQYF. Combining the CDR3 with reference TRBV28 and TRBJ2-7 gives the whole variable domain DVKVTQSSRYLVKRTGEKVFLECVQDMDHENMFWYRQDPGLGLRLIYFSYDVKMKEKGDIPEGYSVSREKKERFSLILESASTNQTSMYLCASSLPKPYEQYFGPGTRLTVT.

The CDR3 spells CASSQDETGGDNEKLFF. CDR3 sequence (DNA): TGCGCCAGCAGCCAAGACGAGACAGGGGGCGATAATGAAAAACTGTTTTTT. The chain is built from TRBV4-3 and TRBJ1-4; TRBD1 aligns across 10 bases. Looked up from germline, CDR1 is LGHNA and CDR2 is YSLEER. J lost 4 bases, V lost 0 bases, and 5 bases had no gene match. The CDR3 sequence is 17 residues long.

This clonotype has a count of ten or more. The chain couples TRBV18 to TRBJ1-2; D perhaps matches TRBD1 (5 bases). Germline V gives CDR1 KGHSH, CDR2 LQKENI. Trimming left V 2 bases short and J 4 bases short, with 17 bases between. The CDR3 totals 16 residues. The CDR3 bases are TGTGCCAGCTCACCAGATCCCCTCCAGGGTACCTATGGCTACACCTTC. This sequence encodes CASSPDPLQGTYGYTF.

This sequence joins TRBV28 and TRBJ2-3; the match to TRBD2 covers 10 bases. The CDR3 runs 13 residues. With 5 bases clipped from V and 5 bases from J, the junction kept 1 base outside the gene matches. Germline CDR1 reads MDHEN; CDR2 reads SYDVKM. In DNA, the CDR3 is TGTGCCAGCAGTGCTAGCGGGAGAGATACGCAGTATTTT. Translated: CASSASGRDTQYF.

This clonotype was observed at least ten times. This chain links TRBV9 with TRBJ1-1; weak D call: TRBD1 (6 bases). V was shortened by 4 bases and J by 0 bases, with 16 bases between the two germline ends. CDR1 SGDLS and CDR2 YYNGEE come from the germline V gene. The CDR3 has 16 residues. The CDR3 reads CASSYQGSLLNTEAFF. For the CDR3, the DNA is TGTGCCAGCAGCTACCAGGGGAGCCTGTTGAACACTGAAGCTTTCTTT. The full variable domain, its missing parts supplied by reference TRBV9 and TRBJ1-1, is DSGVTQTPKHLITATGQRVTLRCSPRSGDLSVYWYQQSLDQGLQFLIQYYNGEERAKGNILERFSAQQFPDLHSELNLSSLELGDSALYFCASSYQGSLLNTEAFFGQGTRLTVV.

The genes are TRBV6-1 and TRBJ2-7; 10 bases map to TRBD2. J lost 7 bases, V lost 6 bases, and 12 bases had no gene match. Germline assignment: CDR1 MNHNS and CDR2 SASEGT. This CDR3 has 15 residues. The chain's CDR3 is CASRGMVAGGREQYF. Here the CDR3 DNA reads TGTGCCAGCAGGGGTATGGTAGCGGGAGGCCGTGAGCAGTACTTC.